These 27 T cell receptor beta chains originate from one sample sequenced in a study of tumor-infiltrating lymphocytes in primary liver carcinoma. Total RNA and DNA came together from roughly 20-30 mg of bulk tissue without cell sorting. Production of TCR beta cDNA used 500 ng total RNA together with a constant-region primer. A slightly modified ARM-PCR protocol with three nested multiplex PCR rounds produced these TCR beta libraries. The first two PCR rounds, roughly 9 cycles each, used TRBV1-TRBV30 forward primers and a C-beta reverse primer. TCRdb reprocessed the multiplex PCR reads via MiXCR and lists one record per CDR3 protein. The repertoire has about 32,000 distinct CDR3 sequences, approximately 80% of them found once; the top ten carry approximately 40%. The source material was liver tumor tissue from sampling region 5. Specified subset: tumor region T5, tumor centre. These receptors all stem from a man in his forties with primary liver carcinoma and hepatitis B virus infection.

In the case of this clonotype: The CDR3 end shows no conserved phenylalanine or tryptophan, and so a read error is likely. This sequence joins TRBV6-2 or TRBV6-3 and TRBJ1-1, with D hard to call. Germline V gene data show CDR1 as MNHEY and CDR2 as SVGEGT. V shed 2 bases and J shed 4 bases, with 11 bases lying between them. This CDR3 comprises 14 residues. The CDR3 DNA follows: TGTGCCAGCAGTTACCCAGAGTTGAGCACTGAAGCTTTCTCT. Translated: CASSYPELSTEAFS.

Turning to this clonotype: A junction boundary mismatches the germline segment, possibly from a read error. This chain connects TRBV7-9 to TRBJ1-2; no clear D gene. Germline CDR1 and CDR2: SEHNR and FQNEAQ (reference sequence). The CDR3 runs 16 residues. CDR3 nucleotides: TGTGCCAGCAGCCCCGAGGGCAGGCTGTCCTGGTATGGTTACACCTTC. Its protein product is CASSPEGRLSWYGYTF.

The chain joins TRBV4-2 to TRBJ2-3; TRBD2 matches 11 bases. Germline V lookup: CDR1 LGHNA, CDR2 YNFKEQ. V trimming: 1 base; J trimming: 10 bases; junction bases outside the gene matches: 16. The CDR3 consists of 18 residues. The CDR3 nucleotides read TGTGCCAGCAGCCAAGTGGCGCTACTAGCGGGAGCGACATATTCGCAGTATTTT. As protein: CASSQVALLAGATYSQYF.

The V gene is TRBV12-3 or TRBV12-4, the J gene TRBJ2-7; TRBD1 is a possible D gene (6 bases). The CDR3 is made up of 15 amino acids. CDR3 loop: CVGSMGTRGSYEQYF. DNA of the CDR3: TGTGTCGGCAGTATGGGGACAAGGGGGTCCTACGAGCAGTACTTC.

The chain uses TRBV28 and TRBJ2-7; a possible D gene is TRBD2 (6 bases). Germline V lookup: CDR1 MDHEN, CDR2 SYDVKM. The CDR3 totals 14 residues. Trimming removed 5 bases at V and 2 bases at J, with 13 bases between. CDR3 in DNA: TGTGCCAGCAGTCCCCTAACGGGAGCCTACGAGCAGTACTTC. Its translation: CASSPLTGAYEQYF.

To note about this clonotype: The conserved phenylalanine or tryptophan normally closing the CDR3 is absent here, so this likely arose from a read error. In DNA form, the CDR3 reads TGTGCAAGCAGCCGAAATTTACAGAGTCTTGAGCAGTACTCC. This codes for CASSRNLQSLEQYS. The gene calls are TRBV11-1 and TRBJ2-7; D is undetermined. The germline gives CDR1 SGHAT, CDR2 FQDESV (reference sequence). The CDR3 runs to 14 residues.

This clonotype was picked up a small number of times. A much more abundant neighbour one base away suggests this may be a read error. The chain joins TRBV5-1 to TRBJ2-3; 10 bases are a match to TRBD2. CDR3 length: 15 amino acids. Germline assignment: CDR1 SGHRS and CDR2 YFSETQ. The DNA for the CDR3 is TGCGCCAGCAGCTTGATAGCGGGAGGCACAGATATGCAGTATTTT. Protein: CASSLIAGGTDMQYF.

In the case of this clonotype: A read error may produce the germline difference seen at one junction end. This CDR3 is CASNQFSTAAYGYTF. The CDR3 bases are TGTGCCAGCAACCAATTTAGTACGGCGGCCTATGGCTACACCTTC. The J gene is TRBJ1-2, the V gene TRBV14; unclear D gene. The CDR3 is 15 residues long. Germline loops: CDR1 SGHDN, CDR2 FVKESK.

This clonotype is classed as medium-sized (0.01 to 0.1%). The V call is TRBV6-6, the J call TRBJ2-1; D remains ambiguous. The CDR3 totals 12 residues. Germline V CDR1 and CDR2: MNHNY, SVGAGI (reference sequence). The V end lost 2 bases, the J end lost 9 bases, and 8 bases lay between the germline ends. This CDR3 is CASSYVESEQFF. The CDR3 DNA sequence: TGTGCCAGCAGTTACGTAGAATCTGAGCAGTTCTTC.

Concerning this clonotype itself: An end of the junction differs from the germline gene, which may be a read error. CDR3 coding DNA: TGTGCCAACAGTTTAATCCCATGCTTCTACAATGAGCAGTTCTTC. Its protein product is CANSLIPCFYNEQFF. The genes are TRBV6-2 or TRBV6-3 and TRBJ2-1; D is unclear. The germline gives CDR1 MNHEY, CDR2 SVGEGT. This CDR3 has 15 residues.

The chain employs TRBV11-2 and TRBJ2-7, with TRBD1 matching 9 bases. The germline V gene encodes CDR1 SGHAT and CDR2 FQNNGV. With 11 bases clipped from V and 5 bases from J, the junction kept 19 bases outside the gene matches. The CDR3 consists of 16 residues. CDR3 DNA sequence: TGTGCCGGCTGCTTCATACAGGGGGCCACACATAACGAGCAGTACTTC. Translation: CAGCFIQGATHNEQYF.

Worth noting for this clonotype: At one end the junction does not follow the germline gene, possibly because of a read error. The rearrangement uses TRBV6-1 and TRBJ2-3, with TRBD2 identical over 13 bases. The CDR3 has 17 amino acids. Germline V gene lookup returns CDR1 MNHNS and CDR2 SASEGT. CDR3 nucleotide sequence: TGTGCCAGCAGTGCAGGAGGGACTAGCGGGACGTGGGGTACGCACTATTTT. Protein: CASSAGGTSGTWGTHYF.

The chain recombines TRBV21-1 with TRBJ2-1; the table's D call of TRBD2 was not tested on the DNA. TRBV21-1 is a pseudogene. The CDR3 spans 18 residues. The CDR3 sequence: CDSSKVGLAASSYNEQFF. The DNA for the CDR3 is TGTGACAGCAGCAAAGTTGGGCTAGCGGCAAGCTCCTACAATGAGCAGTTCTTC.

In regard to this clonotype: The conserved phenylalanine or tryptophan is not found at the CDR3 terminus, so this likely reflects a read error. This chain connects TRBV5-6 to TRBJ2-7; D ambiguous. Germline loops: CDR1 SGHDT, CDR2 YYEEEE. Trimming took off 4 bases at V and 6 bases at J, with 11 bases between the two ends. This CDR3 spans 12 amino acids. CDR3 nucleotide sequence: TGTGCCAGCAGCCCTGGAAGAGGCGAGCAGTACTTA. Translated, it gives CASSPGRGEQYL.

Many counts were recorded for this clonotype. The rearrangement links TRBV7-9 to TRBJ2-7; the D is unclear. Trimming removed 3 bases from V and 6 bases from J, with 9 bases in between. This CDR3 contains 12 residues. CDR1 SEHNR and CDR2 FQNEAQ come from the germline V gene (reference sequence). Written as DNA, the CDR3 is TGTGCCAGCAGCTTGGGCTTGTCCGAGCAGTACTTC. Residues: CASSLGLSEQYF.

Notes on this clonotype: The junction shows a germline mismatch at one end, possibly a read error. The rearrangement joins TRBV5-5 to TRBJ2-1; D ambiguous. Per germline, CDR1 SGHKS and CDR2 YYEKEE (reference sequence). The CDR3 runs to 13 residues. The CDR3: CASSDSLYNEQLF. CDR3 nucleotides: TGTGCCAGCAGCGATTCCCTCTATAATGAGCAGTTATTC.

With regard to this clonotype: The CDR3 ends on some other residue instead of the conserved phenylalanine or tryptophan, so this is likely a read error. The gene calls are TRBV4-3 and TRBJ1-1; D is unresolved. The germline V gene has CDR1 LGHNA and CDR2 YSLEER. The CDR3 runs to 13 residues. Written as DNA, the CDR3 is TGCGCCAGTAGCCAAGATACCACGTCCGAAGCTTTCTAT. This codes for CASSQDTTSEAFY.

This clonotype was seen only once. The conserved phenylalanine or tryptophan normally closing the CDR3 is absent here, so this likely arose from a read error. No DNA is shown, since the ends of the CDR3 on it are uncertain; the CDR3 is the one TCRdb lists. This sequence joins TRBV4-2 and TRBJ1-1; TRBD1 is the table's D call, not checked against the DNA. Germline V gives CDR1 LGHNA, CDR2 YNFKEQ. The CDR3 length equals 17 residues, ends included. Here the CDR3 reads CASSQDYGQGFWTEAFL.

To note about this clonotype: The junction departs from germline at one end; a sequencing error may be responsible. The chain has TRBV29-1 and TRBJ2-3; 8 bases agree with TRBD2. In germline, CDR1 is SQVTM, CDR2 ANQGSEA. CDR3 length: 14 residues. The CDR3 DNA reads TGCAGCATTGATTACGGGAGGGCCGGAGATACGCGGTATTTT. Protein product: CSIDYGRAGDTRYF.

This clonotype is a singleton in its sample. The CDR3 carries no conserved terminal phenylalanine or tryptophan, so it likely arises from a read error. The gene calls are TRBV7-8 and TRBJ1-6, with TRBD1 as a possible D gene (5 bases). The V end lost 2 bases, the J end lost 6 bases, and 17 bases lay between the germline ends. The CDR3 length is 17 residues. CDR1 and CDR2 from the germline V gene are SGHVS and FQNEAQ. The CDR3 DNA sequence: TGTGCCAGCAGCTTATATCAGGGTCATGACCTTAATTCACCCCTCCACCTT. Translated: CASSLYQGHDLNSPLHL.

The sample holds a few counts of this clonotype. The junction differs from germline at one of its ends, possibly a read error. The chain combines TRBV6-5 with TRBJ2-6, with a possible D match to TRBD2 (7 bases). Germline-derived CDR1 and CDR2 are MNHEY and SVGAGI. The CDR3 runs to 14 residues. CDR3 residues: CACSSVAGADVLTF. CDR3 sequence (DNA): TGTGCCTGCAGTTCCGTCGCGGGGGCCGACGTCCTGACTTTC.

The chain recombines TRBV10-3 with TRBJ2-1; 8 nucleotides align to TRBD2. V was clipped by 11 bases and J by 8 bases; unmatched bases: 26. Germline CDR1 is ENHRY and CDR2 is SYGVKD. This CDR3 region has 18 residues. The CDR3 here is CAVCESPLVAGGSHEQFF. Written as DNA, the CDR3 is TGTGCCGTCTGTGAGTCCCCCCTCGTGGCGGGAGGCTCGCATGAGCAGTTCTTC.

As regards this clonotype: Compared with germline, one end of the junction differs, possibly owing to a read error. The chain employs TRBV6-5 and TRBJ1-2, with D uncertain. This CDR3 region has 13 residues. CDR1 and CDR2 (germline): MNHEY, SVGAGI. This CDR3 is CASAPHSNYGYTF. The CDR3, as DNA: TGTGCCAGCGCCCCCCACAGCAACTATGGCTACACTTTC.

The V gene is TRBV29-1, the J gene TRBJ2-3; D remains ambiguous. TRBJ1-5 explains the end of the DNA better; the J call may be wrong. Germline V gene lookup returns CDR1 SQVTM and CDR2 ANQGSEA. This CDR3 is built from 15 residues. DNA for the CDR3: TGCAGCGTCTCCGGGATTAGCGGATTCACAGATACGCAGCATTTT. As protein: CSVSGISGFTDTQHF.

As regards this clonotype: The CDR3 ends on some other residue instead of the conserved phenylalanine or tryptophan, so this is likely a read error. The CDR3 region has the DNA TGTGCCAGCAGCCCCTCCCGCCATGAGCAGTTCCTC. The encoded protein is CASSPSRHEQFL. This chain links TRBV11-2 with TRBJ2-1; no reliable D call. Trimming shortened V by 5 bases and J by 8 bases, and 10 bases separated the two germline ends. The CDR3 runs to 12 residues. Looked up from germline, CDR1 is SGHAT and CDR2 is FQNNGV.

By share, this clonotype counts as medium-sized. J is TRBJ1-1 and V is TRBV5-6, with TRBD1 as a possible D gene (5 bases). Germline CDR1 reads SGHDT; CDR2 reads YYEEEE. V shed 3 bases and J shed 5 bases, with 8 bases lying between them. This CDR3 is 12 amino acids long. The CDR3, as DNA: TGTGCCAGCAGCTGGGGGGGAACTGAAGCTTTCTTT. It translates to CASSWGGTEAFF.

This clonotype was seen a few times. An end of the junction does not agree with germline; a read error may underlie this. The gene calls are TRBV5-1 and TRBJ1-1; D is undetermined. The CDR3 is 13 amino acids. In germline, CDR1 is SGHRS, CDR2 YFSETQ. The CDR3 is CASSLDGKTEAFF. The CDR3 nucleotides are TGCGCCAGCAGCTTGGATGGGAAGACTGAGGCTTTCTTT. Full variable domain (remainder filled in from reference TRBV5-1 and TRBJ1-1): KAGVTQTPRYLIKTRGQQVTLSCSPISGHRSVSWYQQTPGQGLQFLFEYFSETQRNKGNFPGRFSGRQFSNSRSEMNVSTLELGDSALYLCASSLDGKTEAFFGQGTRLTVV.